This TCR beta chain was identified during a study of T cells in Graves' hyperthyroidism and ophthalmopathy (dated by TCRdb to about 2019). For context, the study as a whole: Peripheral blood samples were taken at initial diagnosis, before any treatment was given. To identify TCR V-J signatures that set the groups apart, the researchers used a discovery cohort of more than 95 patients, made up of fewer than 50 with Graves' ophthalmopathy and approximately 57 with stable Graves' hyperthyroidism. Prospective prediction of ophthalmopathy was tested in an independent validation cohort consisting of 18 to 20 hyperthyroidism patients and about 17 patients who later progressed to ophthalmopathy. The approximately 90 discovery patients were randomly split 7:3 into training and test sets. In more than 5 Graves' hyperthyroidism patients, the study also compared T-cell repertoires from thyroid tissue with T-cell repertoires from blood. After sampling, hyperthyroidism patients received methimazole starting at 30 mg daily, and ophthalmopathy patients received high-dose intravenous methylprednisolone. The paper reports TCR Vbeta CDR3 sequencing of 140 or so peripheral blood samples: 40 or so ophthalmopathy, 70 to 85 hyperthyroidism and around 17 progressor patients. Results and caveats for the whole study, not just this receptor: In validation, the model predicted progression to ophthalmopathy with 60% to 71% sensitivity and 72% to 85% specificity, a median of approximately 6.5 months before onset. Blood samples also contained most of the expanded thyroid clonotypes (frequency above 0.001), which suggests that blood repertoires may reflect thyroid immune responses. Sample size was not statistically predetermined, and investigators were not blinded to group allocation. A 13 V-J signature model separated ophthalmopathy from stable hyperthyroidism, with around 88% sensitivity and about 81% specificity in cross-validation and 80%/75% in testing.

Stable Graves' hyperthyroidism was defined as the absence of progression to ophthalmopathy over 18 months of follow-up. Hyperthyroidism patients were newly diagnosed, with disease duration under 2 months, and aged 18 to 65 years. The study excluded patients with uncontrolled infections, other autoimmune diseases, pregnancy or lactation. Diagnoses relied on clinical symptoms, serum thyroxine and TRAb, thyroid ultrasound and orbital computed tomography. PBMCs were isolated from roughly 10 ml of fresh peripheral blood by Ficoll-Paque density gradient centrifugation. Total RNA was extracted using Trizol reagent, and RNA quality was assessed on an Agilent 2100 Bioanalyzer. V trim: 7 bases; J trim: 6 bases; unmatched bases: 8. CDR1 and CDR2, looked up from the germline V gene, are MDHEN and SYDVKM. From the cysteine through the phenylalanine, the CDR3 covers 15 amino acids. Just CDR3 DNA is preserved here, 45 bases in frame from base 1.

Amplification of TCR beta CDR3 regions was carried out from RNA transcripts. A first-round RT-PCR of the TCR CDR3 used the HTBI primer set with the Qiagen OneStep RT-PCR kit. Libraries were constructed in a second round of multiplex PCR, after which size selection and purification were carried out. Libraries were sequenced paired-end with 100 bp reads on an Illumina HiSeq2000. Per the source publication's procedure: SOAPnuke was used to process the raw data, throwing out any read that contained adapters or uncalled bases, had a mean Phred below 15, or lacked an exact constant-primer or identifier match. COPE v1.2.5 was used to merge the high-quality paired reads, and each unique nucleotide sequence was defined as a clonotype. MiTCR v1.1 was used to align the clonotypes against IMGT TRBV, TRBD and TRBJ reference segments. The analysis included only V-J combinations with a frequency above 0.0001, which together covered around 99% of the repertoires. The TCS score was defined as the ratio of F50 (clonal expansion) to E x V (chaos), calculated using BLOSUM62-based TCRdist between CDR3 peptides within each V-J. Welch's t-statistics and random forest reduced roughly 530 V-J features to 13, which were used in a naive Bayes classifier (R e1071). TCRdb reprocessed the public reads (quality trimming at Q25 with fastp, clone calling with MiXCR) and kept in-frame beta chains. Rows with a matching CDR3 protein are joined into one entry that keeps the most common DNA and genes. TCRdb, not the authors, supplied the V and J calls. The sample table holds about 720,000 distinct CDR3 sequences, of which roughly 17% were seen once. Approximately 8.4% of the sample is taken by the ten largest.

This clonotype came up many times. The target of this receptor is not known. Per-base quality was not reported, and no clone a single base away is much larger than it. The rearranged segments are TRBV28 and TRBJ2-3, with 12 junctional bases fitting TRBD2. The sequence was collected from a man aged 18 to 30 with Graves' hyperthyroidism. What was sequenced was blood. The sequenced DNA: TGTGCCAGCACCGCTAGCGGGAGGGCCCTTGATACGCAGTATTTT. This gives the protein CASTASGRALDTQYF.